The present T cell receptor (beta chain) was sequenced within a study of CD8+ T cells in alopecia areata. The V and J ends lost 0 bases and 10 bases, in that order; junction bases with no gene match: 7. The CDR3 spans 14 residues. CDR1 is SGHDT, CDR2 YYEEEE, per germline. This clone has a single count. Extracted RNA was reverse transcribed into cDNA, the sequencing template. Produced via immunoSEQ multiplex PCR; TCRdb's table is partial and in-frame only. The sample lists some 190,000 clones; 40% to 65% were seen once. As for treatment: oral pan-JAK inhibitor, 5-10 mg twice daily. Researchers took lesional scalp punch biopsies and peripheral blood from people who were alopecia areata patients.

Sequences were derived from CD8+ T cells sorted from blood, sampled at week 52, from a patient treated with tofacitinib. The V and J genes are TRBV5-6 and TRBJ2-1, with TRBD2 matching 7 bases. The receptor comes from a human donor with alopecia areata. CDR3 protein: CASSLEFGEGEQFF. The CDR3 nucleotides read TGTGCCAGCAGCTTGGAATTCGGGGAGGGGGAGCAGTTCTTC.